This T cell receptor beta chain appears in the sequencing data of a study of technical replicates of blood from a few donors. Using immunoSEQ multiplex PCR, the repertoire was profiled, and TCRdb retains in-frame clones only, with some absent. Among some 87,000 clones listed, 92% were seen once. This CDR3 contains 14 residues. Per the germline V gene, CDR1 is GTSNPN and CDR2 is SVGIG (reference sequence). J was trimmed by 5 bases and V by 3 bases; bases with no gene match: 7. The chain has TRBV30 and TRBJ1-2, with 9 nucleotides matching TRBD1. The specimen sequenced was T cells isolated from PBMCs. This clonotype was obtained from a human donor in good health. As DNA, the CDR3 is TGTGCCTGGAGGGGGGACAGGGAACTGTATGGCTACACCTTC. Protein sequence: CAWRGDRELYGYTF.